This entry lists 22 T cell receptor beta chains sequenced from one sample in a study of molecular identifiers for immune sequencing clone quantification. TCRdb re-called the PCR reads through MiXCR, storing one row per CDR3 protein. The table has hundreds of thousands of distinct CDR3 sequences, nearly 20% seen once. The sample consisted of naive CD8+ T cells from blood, with Jurkat cell RNA spiked in. This sample's subset: FACS-sorted CD8+CD4-CCR7+CD45RA+ naive T cells. The receptors shown here come from a human donor in good health. Some libraries in this study had Jurkat cell RNA spiked in.

This clonotype was seen many times. The V gene is TRBV4-1, the J gene TRBJ2-1; D is possibly TRBD2 (5 bases). The CDR3 totals 14 residues. Per germline, CDR1 MGHRA and CDR2 YSYEKL. V lost 4 bases to trimming and J lost 9 bases, with 16 bases between them. CDR3 sequence reads: CASSPRETSGEQFF. The CDR3 coding sequence is TGCGCCAGCAGCCCCCGGGAAACCTCCGGTGAGCAGTTCTTC.

Worth noting for this clonotype: A clone one base away is much larger, so this may be a read error. The chain carries TRBV10-3 and TRBJ2-7; the D gene is possibly TRBD1 (6 bases). Germline V gives CDR1 ENHRY, CDR2 SYGVKD. Trimming pared 8 bases from V and 6 bases from J, leaving 14 bases between. The CDR3 spans 12 residues. The CDR3 is CAIRGRGSEQYF. The DNA for the CDR3 is TGTGCCATCCGGGGCAGGGGCAGCGAGCAGTACTTC.

This clonotype occurred a few times. The CDR3 coding sequence is TGTGCCAGTAGTTTCGATCCAGCGGGCGAGACCCAGTACTTC. Its translation is CASSFDPAGETQYF. The chain uses TRBV19 and TRBJ2-5; D may be TRBD2 (6 bases). Germline V CDR1 and CDR2: LNHDA, SQIVND (reference sequence). The length of the CDR3 is 14 residues. V was shortened by 5 bases and J by 5 bases, with 15 bases between the two germline ends.

This clonotype was picked up many times. As DNA, the CDR3 is TGTGCCAGCACACCCCCGGGGCTATTACACGCAGATACGCAGTATTTT. Protein product: CASTPPGLLHADTQYF. The chain combines TRBV27 with TRBJ2-3, with D possibly being TRBD1 or TRBD2 (5 bases each). The CDR3 consists of 16 residues. Germline CDR1 reads MNHEY; CDR2 reads SMNVEV (reference sequence). V lost 7 bases, J lost 4 bases, and 21 bases lay in between.

This clonotype has only one observation. At one end, the junction sequence differs from germline, possibly due to a read error. Here the CDR3 DNA reads TGTGCCCGGAGGCACGGGATTGAAGGAACTGAAGCTTTCTTT. Its translation: CARRHGIEGTEAFF. This chain connects TRBV30 to TRBJ1-1; D remains ambiguous. The CDR3 is 14 residues long. From germline, CDR1 is GTSNPN and CDR2 SVGIG (reference sequence).

V usage is TRBV3-1 and J usage is TRBJ2-3; D possibly uses TRBD1 or TRBD2 (6 bases each). Per the germline V gene, CDR1 is LGHDT and CDR2 is YNNKEL (reference sequence). V dropped 0 bases and J dropped 0 bases, with 22 bases sitting between them. The CDR3 loop spans 20 amino acids. This CDR3 is CASSQDLMGGQLYSTDTQYF. Written as DNA, the CDR3 is TGTGCCAGCAGCCAAGATCTGATGGGGGGCCAACTGTATAGCACAGATACGCAGTATTTT.

This clonotype was seen many times. This chain uses TRBV7-9 with TRBJ2-7; 11 bases align to TRBD1. Germline V gives CDR1 SEHNR, CDR2 FQNEAQ (reference sequence). Unmatched junction bases numbered 4, after V lost 3 bases and J lost 3 bases. The CDR3 sequence is 15 residues long. CDR3 in amino acids: CASSFGQGAGYEQYF. CDR3 DNA: TGTGCCAGCAGCTTTGGACAGGGGGCCGGCTACGAGCAGTACTTC.

The chain couples TRBV2 to TRBJ2-1; D is unclear. CDR1 SNHLY and CDR2 FYNNEI come from the germline V gene. This CDR3 is 12 amino acids long. V shed 7 bases and J shed 8 bases, with 12 bases lying between them. In DNA, the CDR3 is TGTGCCAGCACCCCTCCTGTGGATGAGCAGTTCTTC. It is translated as CASTPPVDEQFF.

V gene TRBV7-9 combines with J gene TRBJ2-5; the D gene is possibly TRBD2 (5 bases). Trimming took off 3 bases at V and 2 bases at J, with 7 bases between the two ends. The CDR3 totals 13 residues. Germline V CDR1 and CDR2: SEHNR, FQNEAQ (reference sequence). For the CDR3, the DNA is TGTGCCAGCAGCTTGCGGGTACAAGAGACCCAGTACTTC. It codes for CASSLRVQETQYF.

V is TRBV12-3 or TRBV12-4 and J is TRBJ2-7; 13 positions agree with TRBD2. The V gene end was trimmed by 7 bases and the J gene end by 0 bases; junction bases not matched to a gene: 9. The CDR3 extends over 17 amino acids. In nucleotides, the CDR3 is TGTGCCAGCATGTCCCGGACTAGCGGGGGCCCCTCCTACGAGCAGTACTTC. This sequence encodes CASMSRTSGGPSYEQYF.

The CDR3, as DNA: TGTGCCAGTAGCCCCTGGGGCGCGACAGGGGCTGGAAACACCATATATTTT. It specifies CASSPWGATGAGNTIYF. The gene calls are TRBV19 and TRBJ1-3; 8 bases fit TRBD1. CDR1 and CDR2 (germline): LNHDA, SQIVND (reference sequence). V was clipped by 6 bases and J by 2 bases; unmatched bases: 12. This CDR3 contains 17 residues. The entire variable domain, with the rest obtained from reference TRBV19 and TRBJ1-3, is as follows: DGGITQSPKYLFRKEGQNVTLSCEQNLNHDAMYWYRQDPGQGLRLIYYSQIVNDFQKGDIAEGYSVSREKKESFPLTVTSAQKNPTAFYLCASSPWGATGAGNTIYFGEGSWLTVV.

This clonotype was seen many times. This chain uses TRBV27 with TRBJ2-3; 9 bases map to TRBD2. The CDR3 runs 16 residues. CDR1 is MNHEY, CDR2 SMNVEV, per germline (reference sequence). The V segment lost 7 bases and the J segment 4 bases; nucleotides outside the gene matches: 12. CDR3 protein: CASKPAREGRADTQYF. The CDR3 DNA sequence: TGTGCCAGCAAACCAGCGCGGGAGGGCCGGGCAGATACGCAGTATTTT.

The rearrangement uses TRBV4-1 and TRBJ1-1; no definite D call. Germline V gene lookup returns CDR1 MGHRA and CDR2 YSYEKL. The CDR3 covers 13 residues. V was shortened by 0 bases and J by 6 bases, with 8 bases between the two germline ends. For the CDR3, the DNA is TGCGCCAGCAGCCAAGATTGGGTCGCTGAAGCTTTCTTT. Amino acid sequence: CASSQDWVAEAFF.

This clonotype was seen many times. This chain links TRBV4-1 with TRBJ1-5; possibly TRBD1 for D (5 bases). V was shortened by 0 bases and J by 14 bases, with 14 bases between the two germline ends. There are 13 residues in the CDR3. CDR1 is MGHRA, CDR2 YSYEKL, per germline. The CDR3 bases are TGCGCCAGCAGCCAAGACTTGGGGACGTTAAAGCATTTT. Its protein is CASSQDLGTLKHF.

The chain uses TRBV30 and TRBJ2-1; perhaps TRBD1 as D (5 bases). Germline CDR1 and CDR2: GTSNPN and SVGIG (reference sequence). V was pared by 1 base and J by 0 bases, with 13 bases between. The CDR3 loop spans 16 amino acids. CDR3: CAWSGTGSSSYNEQFF. The CDR3 DNA is TGTGCCTGGAGTGGAACAGGTTCCAGCTCCTACAATGAGCAGTTCTTC. The whole variable domain, remainder taken from reference TRBV30 and TRBJ2-1, is SQTIHQWPATLVQPVGSPLSLECTVEGTSNPNLYWYRQAAGRGLQLLFYSVGIGQISSEVPQNLSASRPQDRQFILSSKKLLLSDSGFYLCAWSGTGSSSYNEQFFGPGTRLTVL.

This clonotype was recorded many times. The CDR3 bases are TGTGCCAGCAGTTACAGTTCGTATACCCCGGGAACTGAAGCTTTCTTT. Translated, it gives CASSYSSYTPGTEAFF. V is TRBV6-2 or TRBV6-3 and J is TRBJ1-1; D not certain. CDR1 is MNHEY, CDR2 SVGEGT, per germline. This CDR3 comprises 16 residues. Trimming cost V 2 bases and J 5 bases, with 18 bases left between them.

Ten or more counts support this clonotype. The DNA of the CDR3 is TGTGCCAGCAGTGGGACAGGTCTTAATCAGCCCCAGCATTTT. Encoded protein: CASSGTGLNQPQHF. This chain joins TRBV2 and TRBJ1-5; 7 nucleotides agree with TRBD1. The V segment lost 4 bases and the J segment 4 bases; nucleotides outside the gene matches: 4. From germline, CDR1 is SNHLY and CDR2 FYNNEI. The CDR3 is made up of 14 amino acids.

The chain uses TRBV5-6 and TRBJ2-5; perhaps TRBD2 as D (6 bases). The CDR3 runs to 15 residues. Trimming shortened V by 3 bases and J by 1 base, and 13 bases separated the two germline ends. The germline V gene encodes CDR1 SGHDT and CDR2 YYEEEE. The CDR3 loop is CASSWGRNVQETQYF. In DNA, the CDR3 is TGTGCCAGCAGCTGGGGGAGGAACGTCCAAGAGACCCAGTACTTC.

In this sample, this clonotype turned up many times. V and J are TRBV6-2 or TRBV6-3 and TRBJ2-5, with 8 bases identical to TRBD2. V shed 2 bases, J shed 5 bases, and the junction held 7 bases outside the gene matches. The CDR3 runs to 15 residues. CDR1 is MNHEY and CDR2 is SVGEGT in the germline V gene. CDR3 sequence reads: CASSYPTSGSETQYF. CDR3 DNA: TGTGCCAGCAGTTACCCTACCAGCGGGAGCGAGACCCAGTACTTC.

The chain couples TRBV4-1 to TRBJ1-4; tentative D call: TRBD1 (6 bases). The CDR3 has 19 amino acids. The V end was cut by 1 base, the J end by 5 bases, with 23 bases between. From germline, CDR1 is MGHRA and CDR2 YSYEKL. The DNA for the CDR3 is TGCGCCAGCAGCCAAGTCGGAGTACTCCAACCGGGACACAATGAAAAACTGTTTTTT. This sequence encodes CASSQVGVLQPGHNEKLFF.

This clonotype turned up a few times. This chain links TRBV9 with TRBJ2-5; 8 bases are a match to TRBD2. J lost 5 bases, V lost 0 bases, and 12 bases had no gene match. The CDR3 is made up of 17 amino acids. Germline values: CDR1 SGDLS, CDR2 YYNGEE. CDR3 residues: CASSVGRSGGNGETQYF. CDR3 DNA sequence: TGTGCCAGCAGCGTAGGGAGGTCGGGGGGGAATGGTGAGACCCAGTACTTC. The full variable domain, with the rest looked up from reference TRBV9 and TRBJ2-5, is DSGVTQTPKHLITATGQRVTLRCSPRSGDLSVYWYQQSLDQGLQFLIQYYNGEERAKGNILERFSAQQFPDLHSELNLSSLELGDSALYFCASSVGRSGGNGETQYFGPGTRLLVL.

This clonotype was recorded once. This may be a read error: a much more frequent sequence differs by one nucleotide. The chain uses TRBV27 and TRBJ1-1; D call uncertain. CDR1 is MNHEY and CDR2 is SMNVEV in the germline V gene (reference sequence). The CDR3 is made up of 14 amino acids. V gave up 6 bases and J gave up 6 bases, with 17 bases separating them. CDR3 in DNA: TGTGCCAGCAGCCCCCTACTTCAGGAAGCTGAAGCTTTCTTT. It yields the protein CASSPLLQEAEAFF.